Described below is a single T cell receptor beta chain sequence and its context. The data belong to a study of blood T cell repertoires in COVID-19. Across the whole study: Acute and convalescent COVID-19 samples came from the United States, Italy and Spain. The cDNA or gDNA used as material had been derived from T cells, B-cell-depleted T cells, or PBMCs.

Original analysis: Researchers report that nucleated cell counts were estimated from reference gene primer amplification. Generated by immunoSEQ multiplex PCR, the TCRdb table keeps only in-frame clones and is missing some. V, J and clone size are taken as reported in that table, and D and trimming were inferred from the DNA itself. Altogether some 30,000 clones are present, over 75% being singletons, with the ten largest covering about 6.4%. The germline V and J ends were trimmed by 4 bases and 1 base, with 6 bases remaining between them. The CDR3 is made up of 13 amino acids. Germline CDR1 is SGHTA and CDR2 is FQGTGA.

The J gene is TRBJ2-3, the V gene TRBV7-3; D is ambiguous. Sequencing was carried out using peripheral blood. This clonotype originated in a man in his fifties or sixties with active COVID-19. The CDR3 here is CASSSYGTDTQYF. In DNA form, the CDR3 reads TGTGCCAGCAGCTCCTATGGCACAGATACGCAGTATTTT. Complete variable domain (other parts from reference TRBV7-3 and TRBJ2-3): GAGVSQTPSNKVTEKGKYVELRCDPISGHTALYWYRQSLGQGPEFLIYFQGTGAADDSGLPNDRFFAVRPEGSVSTLKIQRTERGDSAVYLCASSSYGTDTQYFGPGTRLTVL.